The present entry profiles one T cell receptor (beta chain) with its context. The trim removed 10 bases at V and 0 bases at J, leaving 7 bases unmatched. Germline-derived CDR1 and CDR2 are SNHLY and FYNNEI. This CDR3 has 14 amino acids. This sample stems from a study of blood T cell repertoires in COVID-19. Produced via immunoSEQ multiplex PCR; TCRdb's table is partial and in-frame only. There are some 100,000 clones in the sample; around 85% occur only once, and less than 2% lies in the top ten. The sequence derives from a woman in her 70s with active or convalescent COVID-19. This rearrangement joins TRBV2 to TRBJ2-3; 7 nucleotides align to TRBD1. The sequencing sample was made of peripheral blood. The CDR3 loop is CATTRGRSTDTQYF. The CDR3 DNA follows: TGTGCCACCACGAGGGGGCGGAGCACAGATACGCAGTATTTT.